Listed below are T cell receptor beta chains from one sample, sequenced in a study of vaccination and CD4 T cells after COVID-19. Each CDR3 protein is one row after TCRdb ran MiXCR on the PCR reads. Of approximately 30,000 distinct CDR3 sequences in the sample, 45% to 65% are singletons; the top ten hold 5.5%. The input for sequencing was CD4+ T cells from blood, taken about 7 months after SARS-CoV-2 vaccination. Receptors originate from a human donor who had recovered from COVID-19. Both conserved end residues are part of each CDR3. D genes are given only for firm matches. Expanded clones get a size class; other rows say once, few or many, or leave the size out.

D	J	length	V	size	DNA	CDR3
TRBD2	TRBJ2-7	14	TRBV20-1	once	TGCAGTGCCCACGTGGCTAGCGGAACCTGCGAGCAGTACTTC	CSAHVASGTCEQYF
-	TRBJ2-7	13	TRBV6-2/TRBV6-3	-	TGTGCCAGCAGGGGGGGAATATCCTACGAGCAGTACTTC	CASRGGISYEQYF
-	TRBJ2-1	14	TRBV20-1	-	TGCAGTGCTAGAGGATCCAGGGACTACAATGAGCAGTTCTTC	CSARGSRDYNEQFF
TRBD2	TRBJ2-7	13	TRBV20-1	few	TGCAGTGCTACCGGGACTAGCGAATACGAGCAGTACTTC	CSATGTSEYEQYF
TRBD2	TRBJ2-3	15	TRBV6-5	-	TGTGCCAGCAGTTACTGCGGGAGATCCACAGATACGCAGTATTTT	CASSYCGRSTDTQYF
-	TRBJ2-1	15	TRBV7-9	few	TGTGCCAGCAGCATAGGGCAGAGCTCCTACAATGAGCAGTTCTTC	CASSIGQSSYNEQFF
-	TRBJ2-3	14	TRBV28	-	TGTGCCAGCTTCGGTTTTGGTCCCACAGATACGCAGTATTTT	CASFGFGPTDTQYF
-	TRBJ1-1	12	TRBV15	few	TGTGCCACCAGCAGAGCCGGTCGGACTGCTTTCTTT	CATSRAGRTAFF
TRBD1	TRBJ2-1	18	TRBV20-1	-	TGCAGTGCTAGACCCCCTAGCGGACAGGGGGTTAAGGACAATGAGCAGTTCTTC	CSARPPSGQGVKDNEQFF
-	TRBJ2-1	15	TRBV7-2	-	TGTGCCAGCAGCTTCTCCTCGGGTACGCCGAATGAGCAGTTCTTC	CASSFSSGTPNEQFF
TRBD2	TRBJ2-5	15	TRBV6-2/TRBV6-3	few	TGTGCCAGCAGCTTTAACAAAGCGGGAGAGGTGACCCAGTACTTC	CASSFNKAGEVTQYF
TRBD1	TRBJ2-1	13	TRBV2	-	TGTGCCAGCAGTCGGACAGGGAACAATGAGCAGTTCTTC	CASSRTGNNEQFF
-	TRBJ2-1	11	TRBV20-1	-	TGCAGTGCTAGTGGTGCGAATGAGCAGTTCTTC	CSASGANEQFF
-	TRBJ2-3	13	TRBV7-9	-	TGTGCCAGCAGCGCCAGGGGTTCAGATACGCAGTATTTT	CASSARGSDTQYF
-	TRBJ2-7	15	TRBV6-5	-	TGTGCCAGCAGTTACTCGTTGAGGCAGGGCTACGAGCAGTACTTC	CASSYSLRQGYEQYF
TRBD2	TRBJ2-1	17	TRBV6-1	-	TGTGCCAGCAGTGAAGCTATAGCGGGGAGCTCCTACAATGAGCAGTTCTTC	CASSEAIAGSSYNEQFF
TRBD2	TRBJ2-5	13	TRBV20-1	-	TGCAGTGCTCCCGGACTAGCAGGCGAGACCCAGTACTTC	CSAPGLAGETQYF
-	TRBJ2-2	15	TRBV6-5	once	TGTGCCAGCAGTTACTCGAATCTTCCGGTAGGGGAGCTGTTTTTT	CASSYSNLPVGELFF
TRBD2	TRBJ2-1	14	TRBV29-1	-	TGCAGCGTTGAATCACGACTAGCTCGGAATGAGCAGTTCTTC	CSVESRLARNEQFF
-	TRBJ2-7	12	TRBV27	-	TGTGCCAGCAGCCGTTGGGGACGGGAGCAGTACTTC	CASSRWGREQYF
-	TRBJ2-5	13	TRBV11-2	-	TGTGCCAGCAGCTTGGAAGCCCAAGAGACCCAGTACTTC	CASSLEAQETQYF
-	TRBJ1-1	15	TRBV28	-	TGTGCCAGCAGTTTATTCGGACAGTGGCTAACTGAAGCTTTCTTT	CASSLFGQWLTEAFF
-	TRBJ2-1	14	TRBV28	-	TGTGCCAGCTCGCCCAGGAGTTCCTACAATGAGCAGTTCTTC	CASSPRSSYNEQFF
-	TRBJ2-3	19	TRBV7-8	-	TGTGCCAGCAGCTTAGGGGGTCCAGGACTTGCGTTGCACGCAGATACGCAGTATTTT	CASSLGGPGLALHADTQYF
-	TRBJ1-2	15	TRBV7-9	-	TGTGCCAGCAGCCCTTGGGGGGGGGCGAACTATGGCTACACCTTC	CASSPWGGANYGYTF
TRBD1	TRBJ2-3	14	TRBV25-1	-	TGTGCCAGCAGGGACAGGGTCCTCACAGATACGCAGTATTTT	CASRDRVLTDTQYF
TRBD2	TRBJ2-5	15	TRBV10-2	-	TGCGCCAGCAGGGGACTAGCGGGTAACCAAGAGACCCAGTACTTC	CASRGLAGNQETQYF